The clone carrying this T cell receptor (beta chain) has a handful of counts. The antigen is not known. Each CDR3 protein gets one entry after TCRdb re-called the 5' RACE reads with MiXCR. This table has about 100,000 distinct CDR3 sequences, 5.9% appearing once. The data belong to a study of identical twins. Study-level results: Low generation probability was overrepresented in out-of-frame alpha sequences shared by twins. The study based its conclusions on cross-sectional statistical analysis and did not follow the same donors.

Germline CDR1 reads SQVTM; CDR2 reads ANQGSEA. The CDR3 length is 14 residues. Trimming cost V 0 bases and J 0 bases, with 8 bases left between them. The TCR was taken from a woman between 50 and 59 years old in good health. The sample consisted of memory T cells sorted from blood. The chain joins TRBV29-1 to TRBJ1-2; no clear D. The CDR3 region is CSVEERRANYGYTF. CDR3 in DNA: TGCAGCGTTGAAGAACGGAGAGCTAACTATGGCTACACCTTC.